This T cell receptor beta chain originates from a study of radiation and T cells in renal cell carcinoma. The treatment denotes: treatment-naive control, cytoreductive nephrectomy. This renal cell carcinoma was of the clear cell type. Controls included a few female and approximately twelve male donors, resected 2011 to 2014. A word on this clone: Its antigen is currently unknown.

Per the germline V gene, CDR1 is ENHRY and CDR2 is SYGVKD. V was pared by 10 bases and J by 3 bases, with 17 bases of the junction left unmatched. The CDR3 is 16 amino acids. TCRdb keeps only in-frame clones here, not all; method: immunoSEQ multiplex PCR. The table records about 24,000 clones, 58% of them present only once. Regarding the study as a whole: Only small tumor regions of roughly 1 g were sampled. Dominant CDR3 motifs occupied more repertoire in irradiated than control tumors.

Sequences were derived from tumor tissue, sampled from a patient whose treatment was nephrectomy without radiotherapy. This chain links TRBV10-3 with TRBJ1-1; 7 nucleotides align to TRBD1. This TCR was sampled from a man aged 35 to 55 with renal cell carcinoma. CDR3 protein: CASNGEIDRADTEAFF. DNA for the CDR3: TGTGCCAGCAACGGGGAAATCGACAGGGCTGACACTGAAGCTTTCTTT.